The T cell receptor (beta chain) under discussion was sequenced for a study of blood T cell repertoires in COVID-19. Clones were read by immunoSEQ multiplex PCR, and TCRdb kept only the in-frame ones, dropping some. The sample comprises around 120,000 clones, more than 75% of which are singletons, and 1.5% to 1.9% rests with the top ten. This CDR3 comprises 11 residues. V dropped 4 bases and J dropped 4 bases, with 5 bases sitting between them. Germline V lookup: CDR1 SQVTM, CDR2 ANQGSEA. This clonotype was obtained from a human donor in a cohort sampled during active COVID-19. The chain is built from TRBV29-1 and TRBJ2-4, with no clear D. Sequenced sample: peripheral blood. The DNA of the CDR3 is TGCAGCGTTGTTTCTAAAAACATTCAGTACTTC. It encodes CSVVSKNIQYF.